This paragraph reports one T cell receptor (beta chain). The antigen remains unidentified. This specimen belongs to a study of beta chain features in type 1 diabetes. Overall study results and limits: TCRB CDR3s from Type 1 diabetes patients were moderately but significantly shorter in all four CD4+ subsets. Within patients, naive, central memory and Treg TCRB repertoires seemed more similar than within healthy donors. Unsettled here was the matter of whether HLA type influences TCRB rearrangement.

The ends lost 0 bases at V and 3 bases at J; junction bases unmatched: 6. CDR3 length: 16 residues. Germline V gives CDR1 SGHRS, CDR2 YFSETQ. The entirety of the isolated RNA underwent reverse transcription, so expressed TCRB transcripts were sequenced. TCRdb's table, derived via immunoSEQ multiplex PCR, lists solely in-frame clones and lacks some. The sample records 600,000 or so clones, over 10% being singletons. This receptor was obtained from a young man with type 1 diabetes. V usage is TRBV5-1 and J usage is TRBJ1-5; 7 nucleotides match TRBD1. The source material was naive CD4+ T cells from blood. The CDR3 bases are TGCGCCAGCAGCTTGGGAGAAGACAGGGTCAATCAGCCCCAGCATTTT. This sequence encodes CASSLGEDRVNQPQHF.